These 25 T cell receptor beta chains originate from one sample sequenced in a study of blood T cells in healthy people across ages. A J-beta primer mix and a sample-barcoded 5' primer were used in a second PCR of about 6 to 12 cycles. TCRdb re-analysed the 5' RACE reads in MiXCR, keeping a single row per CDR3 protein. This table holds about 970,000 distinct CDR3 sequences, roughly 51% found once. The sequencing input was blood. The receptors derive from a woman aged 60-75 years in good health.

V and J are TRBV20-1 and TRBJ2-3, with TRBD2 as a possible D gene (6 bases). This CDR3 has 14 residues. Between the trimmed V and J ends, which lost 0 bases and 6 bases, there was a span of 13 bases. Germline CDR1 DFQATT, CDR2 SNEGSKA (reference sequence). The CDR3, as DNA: TGCAGTGCTAGAGACGGGAGTATTGCCGATACGCAGTATTTT. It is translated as CSARDGSIADTQYF.

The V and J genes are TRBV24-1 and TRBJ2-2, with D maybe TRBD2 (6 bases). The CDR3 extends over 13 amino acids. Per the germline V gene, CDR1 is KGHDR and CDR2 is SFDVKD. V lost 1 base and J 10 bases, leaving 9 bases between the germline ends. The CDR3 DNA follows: TGTGCCACCAGTGATTTTGGAGGGGAGGAGCTGTTTTTT. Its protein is CATSDFGGEELFF.

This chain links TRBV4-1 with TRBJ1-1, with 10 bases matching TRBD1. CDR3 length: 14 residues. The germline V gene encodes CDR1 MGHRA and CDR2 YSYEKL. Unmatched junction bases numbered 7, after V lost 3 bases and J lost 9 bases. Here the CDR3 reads CASSQEGTGAKAFF. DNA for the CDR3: TGCGCCAGCAGCCAGGAAGGGACAGGGGCAAAAGCTTTCTTT.

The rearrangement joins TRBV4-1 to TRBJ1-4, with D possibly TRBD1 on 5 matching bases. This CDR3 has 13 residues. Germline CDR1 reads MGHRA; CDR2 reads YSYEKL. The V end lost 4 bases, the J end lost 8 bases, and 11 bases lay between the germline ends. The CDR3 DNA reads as TGCGCCAGCAGCCCGAGGCCAGGGGAAAAACTGTTTTTT. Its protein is CASSPRPGEKLFF.

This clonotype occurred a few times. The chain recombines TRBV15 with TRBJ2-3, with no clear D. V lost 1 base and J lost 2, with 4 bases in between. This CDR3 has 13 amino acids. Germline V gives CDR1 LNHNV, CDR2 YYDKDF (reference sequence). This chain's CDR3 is CATSRGYTDTQYF. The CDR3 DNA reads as TGTGCCACCAGCAGAGGATACACAGATACGCAGTATTTT.

The CDR3: CATSKGPSASLYEQYF. The CDR3 DNA follows: TGTGCCACCTCGAAGGGACCTAGCGCCTCGCTCTACGAGCAGTACTTC. The gene calls are TRBV15 and TRBJ2-7, with a weak D call TRBD2 (6 bases). The germline V and J ends were trimmed by 8 bases and 3 bases, with 23 bases remaining between them. The CDR3 loop spans 16 amino acids. CDR1 is LNHNV and CDR2 is YYDKDF in the germline V gene (reference sequence).

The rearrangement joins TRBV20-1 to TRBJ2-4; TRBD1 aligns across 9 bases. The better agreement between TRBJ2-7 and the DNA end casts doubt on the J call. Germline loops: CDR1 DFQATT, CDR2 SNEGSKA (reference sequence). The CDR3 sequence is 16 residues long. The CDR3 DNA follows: TGCAGTGCTAGAGACTCGACGGGACAGGGACACTACGAGCAGTACTTC. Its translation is CSARDSTGQGHYEQYF.

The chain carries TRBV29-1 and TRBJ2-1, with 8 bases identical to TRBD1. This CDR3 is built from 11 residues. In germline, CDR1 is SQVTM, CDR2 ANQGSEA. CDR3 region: CRIDRGGEQFF. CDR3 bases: TGCAGAATCGACAGGGGAGGAGAGCAGTTCTTC.

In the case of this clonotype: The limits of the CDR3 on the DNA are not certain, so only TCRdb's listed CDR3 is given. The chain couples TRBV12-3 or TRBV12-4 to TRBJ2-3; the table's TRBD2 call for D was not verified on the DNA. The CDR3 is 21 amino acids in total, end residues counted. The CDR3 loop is CASSFYICSASRSGSGDTQYF.

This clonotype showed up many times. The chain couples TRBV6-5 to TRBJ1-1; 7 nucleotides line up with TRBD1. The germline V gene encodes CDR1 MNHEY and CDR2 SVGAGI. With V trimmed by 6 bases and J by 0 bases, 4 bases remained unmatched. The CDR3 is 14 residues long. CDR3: CASSPQGVNTEAFF. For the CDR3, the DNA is TGTGCCAGCAGCCCTCAGGGGGTGAACACTGAAGCTTTCTTT.

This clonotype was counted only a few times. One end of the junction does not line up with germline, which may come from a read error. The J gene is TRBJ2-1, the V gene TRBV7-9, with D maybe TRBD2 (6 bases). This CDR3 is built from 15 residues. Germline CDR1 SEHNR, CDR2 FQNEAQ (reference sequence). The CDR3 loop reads CASRLAASSYNEQFF. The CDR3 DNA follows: TGTGCCAGCAGGTTAGCGGCCAGCTCCTACAATGAGCAGTTCTTC.

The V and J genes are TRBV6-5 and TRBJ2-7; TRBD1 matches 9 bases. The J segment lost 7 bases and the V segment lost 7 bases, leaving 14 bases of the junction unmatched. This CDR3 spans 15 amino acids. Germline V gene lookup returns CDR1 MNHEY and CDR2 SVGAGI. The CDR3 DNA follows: TGTGCCAGCAAGTCTGGGACAGGGATGGGCAATGAGCAGTACTTC. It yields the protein CASKSGTGMGNEQYF.

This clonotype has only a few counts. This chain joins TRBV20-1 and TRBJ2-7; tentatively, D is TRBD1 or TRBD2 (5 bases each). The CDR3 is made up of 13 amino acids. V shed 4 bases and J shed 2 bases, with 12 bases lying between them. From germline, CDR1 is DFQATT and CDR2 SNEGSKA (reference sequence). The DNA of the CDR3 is TGCAGTGCTATTTGGGACGGACCCTACGAGCAGTACTTC. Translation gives CSAIWDGPYEQYF.

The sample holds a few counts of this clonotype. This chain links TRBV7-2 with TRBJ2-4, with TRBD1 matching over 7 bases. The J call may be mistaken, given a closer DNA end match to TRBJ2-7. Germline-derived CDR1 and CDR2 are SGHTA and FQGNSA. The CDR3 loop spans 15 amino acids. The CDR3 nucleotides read TGTGCCAGCAGCTTCAGCCGGGACAGCCTGTACGAGCAGTACTTC. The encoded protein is CASSFSRDSLYEQYF.

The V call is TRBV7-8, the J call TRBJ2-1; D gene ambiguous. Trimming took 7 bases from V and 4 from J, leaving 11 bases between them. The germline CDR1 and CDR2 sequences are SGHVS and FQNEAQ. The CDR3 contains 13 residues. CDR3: CASIDGPYNEQFF. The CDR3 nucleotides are TGTGCCAGCATCGACGGGCCGTACAATGAGCAGTTCTTC.

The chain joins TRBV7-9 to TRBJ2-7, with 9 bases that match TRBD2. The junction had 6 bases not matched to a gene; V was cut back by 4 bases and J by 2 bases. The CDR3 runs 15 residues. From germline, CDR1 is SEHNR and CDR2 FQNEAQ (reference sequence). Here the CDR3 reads CASSSAGGSPYEQYF. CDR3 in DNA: TGTGCCAGCAGCTCCGCGGGAGGGTCCCCCTACGAGCAGTACTTC.

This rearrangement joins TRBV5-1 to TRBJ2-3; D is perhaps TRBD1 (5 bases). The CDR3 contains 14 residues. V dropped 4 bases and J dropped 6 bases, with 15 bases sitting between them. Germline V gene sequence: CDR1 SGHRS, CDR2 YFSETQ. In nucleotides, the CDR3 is TGCGCCAGCAGCCAAGGGCCAGGGAAGGATACGCAGTATTTT. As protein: CASSQGPGKDTQYF.

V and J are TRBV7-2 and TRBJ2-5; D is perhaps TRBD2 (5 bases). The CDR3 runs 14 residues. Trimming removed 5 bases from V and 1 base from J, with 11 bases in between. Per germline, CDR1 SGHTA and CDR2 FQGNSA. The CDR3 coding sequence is TGTGCCAGCAGCCCCCAGGCGGGCCAAGAGACCCAGTACTTC. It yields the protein CASSPQAGQETQYF. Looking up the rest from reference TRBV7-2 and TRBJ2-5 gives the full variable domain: GAGVSQSPSNKVTEKGKDVELRCDPISGHTALYWYRQSLGQGLEFLIYFQGNSAPDKSGLPSDRFSAERTGGSVSTLTIQRTQQEDSAVYLCASSPQAGQETQYFGPGTRLLVL.

The CDR3 is CASSLFTRGDNQPQHF. The CDR3 nucleotides read TGTGCCAGCAGCTTATTTACCAGGGGGGACAATCAGCCCCAGCATTTT. The chain has TRBV7-8 and TRBJ1-5, with 7 bases matching TRBD1. The length of the CDR3 is 16 residues. Germline CDR1 is SGHVS and CDR2 is FQNEAQ. J was trimmed by 3 bases and V by 2 bases; bases with no gene match: 7.

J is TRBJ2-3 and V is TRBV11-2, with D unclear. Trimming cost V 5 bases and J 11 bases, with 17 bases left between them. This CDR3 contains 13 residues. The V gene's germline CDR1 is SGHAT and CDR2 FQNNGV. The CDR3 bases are TGTGCCAGCAGCCAAGATCACAAGAGTGGGCAGTATTTT. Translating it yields CASSQDHKSGQYF.

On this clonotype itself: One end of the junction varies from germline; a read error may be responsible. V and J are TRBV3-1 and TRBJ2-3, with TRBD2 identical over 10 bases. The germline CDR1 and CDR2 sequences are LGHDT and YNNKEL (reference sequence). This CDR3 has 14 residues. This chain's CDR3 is CTSSQSGRADTQYF. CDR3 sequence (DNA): TGTACCAGCAGCCAAAGCGGGAGGGCAGATACGCAGTATTTT.

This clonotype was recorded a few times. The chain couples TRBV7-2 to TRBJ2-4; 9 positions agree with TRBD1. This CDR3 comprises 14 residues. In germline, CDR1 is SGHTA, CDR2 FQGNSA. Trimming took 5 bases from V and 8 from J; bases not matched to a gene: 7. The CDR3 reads CASSPGQGLHIQYF. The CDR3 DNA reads TGTGCCAGCAGCCCGGGACAGGGCCTCCACATTCAGTACTTC.

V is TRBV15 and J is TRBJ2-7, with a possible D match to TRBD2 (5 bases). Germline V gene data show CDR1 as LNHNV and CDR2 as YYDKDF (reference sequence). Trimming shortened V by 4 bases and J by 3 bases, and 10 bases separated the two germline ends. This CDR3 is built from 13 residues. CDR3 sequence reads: CATSTGTYYEQYF. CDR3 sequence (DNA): TGTGCCACCAGCACGGGAACTTACTACGAGCAGTACTTC.

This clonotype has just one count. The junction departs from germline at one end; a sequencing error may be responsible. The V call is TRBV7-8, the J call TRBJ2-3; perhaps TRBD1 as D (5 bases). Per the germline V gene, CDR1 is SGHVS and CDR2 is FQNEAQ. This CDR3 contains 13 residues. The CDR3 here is CASSLGGTGTQYF. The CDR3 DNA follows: TGTGCCAGCAGCTTAGGAGGCACAGGTACGCAGTATTTT.

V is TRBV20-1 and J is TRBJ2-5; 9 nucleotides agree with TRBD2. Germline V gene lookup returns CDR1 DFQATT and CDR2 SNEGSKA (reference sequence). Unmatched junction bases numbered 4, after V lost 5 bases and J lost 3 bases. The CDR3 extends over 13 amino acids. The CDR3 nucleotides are TGCAGTGCTGAGGGACTAGCAGAAGAGACCCAGTACTTC. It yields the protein CSAEGLAEETQYF.